The 28 T cell receptor beta chains reported below all come from one sample, sequenced in a study of blood T cells in healthy people across ages. It was with a sample-barcoded 5' primer and a J-beta primer mix that a second PCR of about 7 to 12 cycles was run. TCRdb called the 5' RACE reads again in MiXCR, with one record for every CDR3 protein. In the table there are hundreds of thousands of distinct CDR3 sequences, around a fifth of which are singletons. Sequencing used blood. The source of these receptors is a man aged 65 to 85 in good health.

The genes are TRBV5-1 and TRBJ2-7; 7 bases are a match to TRBD1. V gave up 4 bases and J gave up 0 bases; unmatched junction bases: 7. This CDR3 has 15 amino acids. The germline gives CDR1 SGHRS, CDR2 YFSETQ. The CDR3 sequence: CASSGGQDSSYEQYF. CDR3 nucleotides: TGCGCCAGCAGCGGCGGACAGGATAGCTCCTACGAGCAGTACTTC.

This rearrangement joins TRBV12-3 or TRBV12-4 to TRBJ2-6, with TRBD1 matching over 8 bases. The junction had 4 bases not matched to a gene; V was cut back by 3 bases and J by 0 bases. The CDR3 totals 17 residues. The DNA of the CDR3 is TGTGCCAGCAGTTTGGGACAGGCATCCTCTGGGGCCAACGTCCTGACTTTC. This gives the protein CASSLGQASSGANVLTF.

The V call is TRBV20-1, the J call TRBJ1-2; 7 nucleotides agree with TRBD1. In germline, CDR1 is DFQATT, CDR2 SNEGSKA (reference sequence). Unmatched junction bases numbered 3, after V lost 6 bases and J lost 2 bases. The CDR3 contains 12 residues. The CDR3 region is CSAPTGNYGYTF. Written as DNA, the CDR3 is TGCAGTGCCCCGACAGGGAACTATGGCTACACCTTC.

The chain carries TRBV12-3 or TRBV12-4 and TRBJ2-3; 7 bases line up with TRBD1. After removal of 5 bases from V and 0 bases from J, the junction contained 5 bases not matched to a gene. This CDR3 has 15 residues. CDR3 loop: CASSTRQGSTDTQYF. The CDR3, as DNA: TGTGCCAGCAGTACCAGACAGGGTAGCACAGATACGCAGTATTTT.

J is TRBJ2-7 and V is TRBV20-1; D may correspond to TRBD1 or TRBD2 (6 bases each). CDR1 and CDR2 from the germline V gene are DFQATT and SNEGSKA (reference sequence). V shed 6 bases and J shed 7 bases, with 13 bases lying between them. The CDR3 contains 11 residues. The DNA for the CDR3 is TGCAGTGCCCGGAGGGGGGCTGAGCAGTACTTC. Its translation: CSARRGAEQYF.

The chain links TRBV3-1 to TRBJ2-3; no reliable D call. Germline V gene sequence: CDR1 LGHDT, CDR2 YNNKEL (reference sequence). With 1 base removed from V and 2 bases from J, the gap between germline ends came to 4 bases. CDR3 length equals 13 residues. The CDR3 reads CASSQVNTDTQYF. The CDR3 bases are TGTGCCAGCAGCCAAGTAAACACAGATACGCAGTATTTT.

The chain couples TRBV7-8 to TRBJ1-4; D is unclear. Trimming took off 4 bases at V and 0 bases at J, with 12 bases between the two ends. CDR1 SGHVS and CDR2 FQNEAQ come from the germline V gene. The CDR3 has 16 amino acids. CDR3 loop: CASSYGQSATNEKLFF. The CDR3 region has the DNA TGTGCCAGCAGCTACGGCCAGTCTGCAACTAATGAAAAACTGTTTTTT.

V usage is TRBV20-1 and J usage is TRBJ2-5; 10 positions match TRBD1. The end of the DNA aligns better with TRBJ2-7, so the J call may be wrong. Germline CDR1 reads DFQATT; CDR2 reads SNEGSKA (reference sequence). The CDR3 consists of 14 residues. The chain's CDR3 is CSAEGGTGVYEQYF. The CDR3, as DNA: TGCAGTGCTGAGGGCGGGACAGGGGTGTACGAGCAGTACTTC.

This clonotype was detected only a few times. This chain connects TRBV4-3 to TRBJ2-5; unclear D gene. The J call could be wrong; TRBJ2-7 is a better fit for the DNA end. The CDR3 runs to 13 residues. Germline assignment: CDR1 LGHNA and CDR2 YSLEER. CDR3 nucleotide sequence: TGCGCCAGCAGCCAAGACTTACCCTACGAGCAGTACTTC. It encodes CASSQDLPYEQYF.

This clonotype showed up many times. This chain uses TRBV5-1 with TRBJ2-1; D unresolved. Germline CDR1 and CDR2: SGHRS and YFSETQ. The CDR3 consists of 13 residues. V gave up 2 bases and J gave up 10 bases, with 13 bases separating them. CDR3 residues: CASSFGLVPEQFF. The CDR3 bases are TGCGCCAGCAGCTTTGGGTTGGTTCCCGAGCAGTTCTTC.

The chain joins TRBV7-9 to TRBJ2-2; the D gene could be TRBD1 or TRBD2 (6 bases each). Germline V CDR1 and CDR2: SEHNR, FQNEAQ (reference sequence). Trimming removed 6 bases at V and 0 bases at J, with 11 bases between. The CDR3 loop spans 15 amino acids. The CDR3 DNA is TGTGCCAGCAGGAAGGGGGGACCGAACACCGGGGAGCTGTTTTTT. The encoded protein is CASRKGGPNTGELFF.

The V gene is TRBV7-2, the J gene TRBJ1-4; possibly TRBD1 for D (6 bases). Germline lookup yields CDR1 SGHTA and CDR2 FQGNSA. V lost 2 bases and J lost 8, with 15 bases in between. The CDR3 length is 15 residues. CDR3 region: CASSLSGQKKEKLFF. The CDR3 coding sequence is TGTGCCAGCAGCTTATCAGGACAGAAGAAGGAAAAACTGTTTTTT.

This clonotype was recorded a few times. The rearrangement uses TRBV24-1 and TRBJ2-3; 12 nucleotides align to TRBD2. CDR1 KGHDR and CDR2 SFDVKD come from the germline V gene. The CDR3 extends over 15 amino acids. With 4 bases clipped from V and 4 bases from J, the junction kept 2 bases outside the gene matches. The CDR3 nucleotides are TGTGCCACCAGTGAACGACTAGCGGGAGCAGATACGCAGTATTTT. It yields the protein CATSERLAGADTQYF.

This clonotype was observed a few times. The gene calls are TRBV15 and TRBJ2-7; 10 bases line up with TRBD1. CDR1 and CDR2 (germline): LNHNV, YYDKDF (reference sequence). The J segment lost 1 base and the V segment lost 3 bases, leaving 3 bases of the junction unmatched. The CDR3 loop spans 15 amino acids. CDR3 sequence: CATSSWTGGSYEQYF. CDR3 DNA sequence: TGTGCCACCAGCAGCTGGACAGGGGGTTCCTACGAGCAGTACTTC.

This chain uses TRBV6-2 or TRBV6-3 with TRBJ1-5, with D perhaps TRBD1 (5 bases). This CDR3 has 15 amino acids. The germline V gene has CDR1 MNHEY and CDR2 SVGEGT. V was pared by 0 bases and J by 3 bases, with 9 bases between. The CDR3 spells CASSYSGDPNQPQHF. In DNA, the CDR3 is TGTGCCAGCAGTTACTCCGGGGACCCCAATCAGCCCCAGCATTTT.

This clonotype was seen a few times. The chain uses TRBV24-1 and TRBJ1-2; possibly TRBD1 for D (6 bases). This CDR3 has 12 amino acids. Germline assignment: CDR1 KGHDR and CDR2 SFDVKD. V lost 4 bases, J lost 6 bases, and 8 bases lay in between. CDR3 sequence: CATSDRGDGYTF. CDR3 DNA sequence: TGTGCCACCAGTGACAGGGGTGATGGCTACACCTTC.

This chain connects TRBV6-1 to TRBJ2-1; 11 bases fit TRBD2. CDR1 and CDR2 (germline): MNHNS, SASEGT. J gave up 4 bases and V 5 bases, and 4 bases lay outside the gene matches. CDR3 length: 15 residues. CDR3 coding DNA: TGTGCCAGCAGTAAGACTAGCGGGGTATACAATGAGCAGTTCTTC. It is translated as CASSKTSGVYNEQFF.

The chain uses TRBV25-1 and TRBJ2-5; possible D gene TRBD2, 6 bases. CDR3 size: 13 residues. Germline CDR1 and CDR2: MGHDK and SYGVNS. V lost 11 bases and J lost 5, with 18 bases in between. In nucleotides, the CDR3 is TGTGCCGGGGGGTCGGGGAAGGGGGAGACCCAGTACTTC. Its translation is CAGGSGKGETQYF.

This clonotype was counted only a few times. The rearrangement joins TRBV6-2 or TRBV6-3 to TRBJ2-2, with 9 nucleotides matching TRBD1. J gave up 0 bases and V 4 bases, and 9 bases lay outside the gene matches. The germline V gene has CDR1 MNHEY and CDR2 SVGEGT. This CDR3 is 18 amino acids long. This CDR3 is CASSSSGQGAPNTGELFF. CDR3 DNA sequence: TGTGCCAGCAGTTCCTCGGGACAGGGAGCCCCGAACACCGGGGAGCTGTTTTTT.

This clonotype occurred many times. The chain combines TRBV29-1 with TRBJ2-7; D may be TRBD2 (6 bases). The CDR3 is 11 amino acids. Germline V lookup: CDR1 SQVTM, CDR2 ANQGSEA. With 0 bases removed from V and 8 bases from J, the gap between germline ends came to 8 bases. In DNA form, the CDR3 reads TGCAGCGTTGAAGACGGGGGACAGCAGTACTTC. It translates to CSVEDGGQQYF.

The sample holds a few counts of this clonotype. V usage is TRBV29-1 and J usage is TRBJ2-6; 9 nucleotides match TRBD1. The germline gives CDR1 SQVTM, CDR2 ANQGSEA. The CDR3 has 15 residues. Germline trimming cut 6 bases from V and 2 bases from J; bases unmatched to any gene: 5. Written as DNA, the CDR3 is TGCAGCGTCGGGACAGGGTCCCCTGGGGCCAACGTCCTGACTTTC. This codes for CSVGTGSPGANVLTF. The complete variable domain, with remaining parts taken from reference TRBV29-1 and TRBJ2-6, reads SAVISQKPSRDICQRGTSLTIQCQVDSQVTMMFWYRQQPGQSLTLIATANQGSEATYESGFVIDKFPISRPNLTFSTLTVSNMSPEDSSIYLCSVGTGSPGANVLTFGAGSRLTVL.

The chain employs TRBV20-1 and TRBJ2-1; no firm D call. The CDR3 totals 14 residues. Germline V gives CDR1 DFQATT, CDR2 SNEGSKA (reference sequence). V was cut by 0 bases and J by 1 base, with 7 bases left in between. The CDR3 DNA reads TGCAGTGCTAGAGATCCGATTTCCTACAATGAGCAGTTCTTC. Translating it yields CSARDPISYNEQFF.

This clonotype was observed a handful of times. J is TRBJ2-5 and V is TRBV5-1; D might be TRBD2 (5 bases). TRBJ2-7 explains the end of the DNA better; the J call may be wrong. Germline values: CDR1 SGHRS, CDR2 YFSETQ. CDR3 size: 14 residues. The CDR3: CASSFRTGSGEQYF. The DNA for the CDR3 is TGCGCCAGCAGCTTCAGGACGGGGTCAGGCGAGCAGTACTTC.

This clonotype was observed once. The rearrangement joins TRBV9 to TRBJ2-2; D is unresolved. This CDR3 region has 14 residues. The germline gives CDR1 SGDLS, CDR2 YYNGEE. The germline V and J ends were trimmed by 4 bases and 6 bases, with 13 bases remaining between them. The CDR3 DNA is TGTGCCAGCAGCCCAGAGCTCCGGGCCGGGGAGCTGTTTTTT. Translated: CASSPELRAGELFF.

This clonotype has a handful of counts. This rearrangement joins TRBV7-2 to TRBJ1-2; D remains ambiguous. CDR1 and CDR2 from the germline V gene are SGHTA and FQGNSA. This CDR3 comprises 12 residues. V was trimmed by 0 bases and J by 8 bases, leaving 7 bases between them. The DNA of the CDR3 is TGTGCCAGCAGCTTAGCGGGCTGGGGCTACACCTTC. This codes for CASSLAGWGYTF.

This chain connects TRBV6-2 or TRBV6-3 to TRBJ1-5; weak D call: TRBD1 (6 bases). V shed 7 bases and J shed 7 bases, with 14 bases lying between them. The germline V gene encodes CDR1 MNHEY and CDR2 SVGEGT. The CDR3 loop spans 13 amino acids. The CDR3 DNA follows: TGTGCCAGCACTACAGGGTCTCGGCAGCCCCAGCATTTT. Encoded protein: CASTTGSRQPQHF.

This clonotype came up a few times. The chain employs TRBV7-2 and TRBJ2-7, with 11 bases fitting TRBD2. The ends lost 7 bases at V and 2 bases at J; junction bases unmatched: 13. The germline V gene encodes CDR1 SGHTA and CDR2 FQGNSA. This CDR3 spans 17 amino acids. The CDR3 coding sequence is TGTGCCAGCAACGTACGAGATAGCGGGAGGGTGCCCTACGAGCAGTACTTC. Translating gives CASNVRDSGRVPYEQYF.

This clonotype was seen more than once but under ten times. The chain carries TRBV7-9 and TRBJ2-1; 7 bases agree with TRBD2. Germline trimming cut 0 bases from V and 8 bases from J; bases unmatched to any gene: 7. This CDR3 has 15 amino acids. From germline, CDR1 is SEHNR and CDR2 FQNEAQ (reference sequence). The CDR3 loop is CASSLAGGPFHEQFF. CDR3 DNA sequence: TGTGCCAGCAGCTTAGCGGGAGGGCCATTCCATGAGCAGTTCTTC.